A single sample is the source of the 20 T cell receptor beta chains below, sequenced in a study of patients and donors after allogeneic stem cell transplantation. MiXCR was run by TCRdb on the RT-PCR reads, yielding one entry per CDR3 protein. The sample holds approximately 410,000 distinct CDR3 sequences, roughly 17% seen once. The sequenced sample was blood, either unsorted or a sorted T cell fraction (not recorded which). These receptor sequences come from a human donor who was either an allogeneic HSCT recipient or a stem cell or donor lymphocyte infusion donor (not recorded which). It is not recorded whose cells these are; they may come from a transplant donor.

This clonotype was recorded a few times. The V call is TRBV24-1, the J call TRBJ2-7; no clear D gene. V lost 4 bases and J 3 bases, leaving 6 bases between the germline ends. The CDR3 runs to 12 residues. Germline assignment: CDR1 KGHDR and CDR2 SFDVKD. Written as DNA, the CDR3 is TGTGCCACCAGTGACTCGAACTACGAGCAGTACTTC. Translation: CATSDSNYEQYF.

The V gene is TRBV25-1, the J gene TRBJ2-5; 9 bases are shared with TRBD1. The germline gives CDR1 MGHDK, CDR2 SYGVNS. The CDR3 is 15 amino acids. With V trimmed by 4 bases and J by 5 bases, 8 bases remained unmatched. The CDR3 DNA reads as TGTGCCAGCAGTGTTTCGACAGGGGGTGGCGAGACCCAGTACTTC. It translates to CASSVSTGGGETQYF. The variable domain in full, with the rest retrieved from reference TRBV25-1 and TRBJ2-5, is EADIYQTPRYLVIGTGKKITLECSQTMGHDKMYWYQQDPGMELHLIHYSYGVNSTEKGDLSSESTVSRIRTEHFPLTLESARPSHTSQYLCASSVSTGGGETQYFGPGTRLLVL.

This clonotype was seen a single time. The chain employs TRBV6-1 and TRBJ2-6, with D tentatively TRBD2 (6 bases). This CDR3 has 15 amino acids. V was cut by 6 bases and J by 2 bases, with 11 bases left in between. CDR1 MNHNS and CDR2 SASEGT come from the germline V gene. CDR3 sequence: CASSDGGPGANVLTF. For the CDR3, the DNA is TGTGCCAGCAGCGACGGAGGGCCTGGGGCCAACGTCCTGACTTTC.

The chain employs TRBV27 and TRBJ1-1, with TRBD1 matching 9 bases. V lost 5 bases to trimming and J lost 5 bases; unmatched junction nucleotides: 9. Germline loops: CDR1 MNHEY, CDR2 SMNVEV (reference sequence). The CDR3 runs to 15 residues. CDR3 protein: CASSKPGQGGTEAFF. The CDR3, as DNA: TGTGCCAGCAGTAAGCCGGGACAGGGCGGAACTGAAGCTTTCTTT.

This clonotype was seen more than once but under ten times. The J gene is TRBJ1-6, the V gene TRBV18; 10 bases are a match to TRBD1. Germline V gene lookup returns CDR1 KGHSH and CDR2 LQKENI. The CDR3 contains 15 residues. The trim removed 4 bases at V and 8 bases at J, leaving 5 bases unmatched. CDR3 region: CASSHSGTGDSPLHF. CDR3 coding DNA: TGTGCCAGCTCACATTCCGGGACAGGGGATTCACCCCTCCACTTT.

This clonotype has more than one count but fewer than ten. The CDR3 nucleotides read TGTGCCAGCAGCCACGGAGGTTCTGGTCAGCCCCAGCATTTT. Amino acids: CASSHGGSGQPQHF. The V gene is TRBV4-2, the J gene TRBJ1-5; D remains ambiguous. V shed 3 bases and J shed 6 bases, with 12 bases lying between them. The V gene's germline CDR1 is LGHNA and CDR2 YNFKEQ. The CDR3 extends over 14 amino acids.

The chain has TRBV6-5 and TRBJ1-1; 9 bases agree with TRBD1. The J segment lost 1 base and the V segment lost 0 bases, leaving 6 bases of the junction unmatched. The CDR3 is 17 amino acids. CDR1 MNHEY and CDR2 SVGAGI come from the germline V gene. In nucleotides, the CDR3 is TGTGCCAGCAGTTACTCGGACAGGGGAAAGGCGAACACTGAAGCTTTCTTT. It is translated as CASSYSDRGKANTEAFF.

This clonotype was counted ten times or more. The V call is TRBV5-1, the J call TRBJ2-1; tentatively, D is TRBD1 (5 bases). The CDR3 runs to 15 residues. Germline V gene data show CDR1 as SGHRS and CDR2 as YFSETQ. Between the trimmed V and J ends, which lost 0 bases and 3 bases, there was a span of 10 bases. CDR3 sequence (DNA): TGCGCCAGCAGCTTGGGGGGCCGGTACTACAATGAGCAGTTCTTC. This codes for CASSLGGRYYNEQFF. Using reference TRBV5-1 and TRBJ2-1 for the parts outside the CDR3, the full variable domain is KAGVTQTPRYLIKTRGQQVTLSCSPISGHRSVSWYQQTPGQGLQFLFEYFSETQRNKGNFPGRFSGRQFSNSRSEMNVSTLELGDSALYLCASSLGGRYYNEQFFGPGTRLTVL.

The V and J genes are TRBV29-1 and TRBJ2-7; D possibly corresponds to TRBD1 (6 bases). CDR1 and CDR2 (germline): SQVTM, ANQGSEA. Trimming took off 4 bases at V and 2 bases at J, with 9 bases between the two ends. This CDR3 is built from 12 residues. CDR3 protein: CSVAGVAYEQYF. For the CDR3, the DNA is TGCAGCGTTGCAGGGGTCGCCTACGAGCAGTACTTC.

This clonotype came up a few times. The chain recombines TRBV2 with TRBJ1-4; D uncertain. Looked up from germline, CDR1 is SNHLY and CDR2 is FYNNEI. Trimming pared 1 base from V and 6 bases from J, leaving 9 bases between. CDR3 length: 14 residues. The DNA of the CDR3 is TGTGCCAGCAGTGAAGGGGCGCAGGATGAAAAACTGTTTTTT. This gives the protein CASSEGAQDEKLFF.

The sample holds a few counts of this clonotype. The chain links TRBV5-1 to TRBJ2-7, with D perhaps TRBD2 (6 bases). V was shortened by 6 bases and J by 2 bases, with 18 bases between the two germline ends. This CDR3 comprises 15 residues. Germline CDR1 is SGHRS and CDR2 is YFSETQ. The CDR3 loop reads CASIIRPGLTYEQYF. Written as DNA, the CDR3 is TGCGCCAGCATAATACGCCCGGGACTCACCTACGAGCAGTACTTC. The variable domain in full, completed from reference TRBV5-1 and TRBJ2-7, reads KAGVTQTPRYLIKTRGQQVTLSCSPISGHRSVSWYQQTPGQGLQFLFEYFSETQRNKGNFPGRFSGRQFSNSRSEMNVSTLELGDSALYLCASIIRPGLTYEQYFGPGTRLTVT.

The rearrangement links TRBV7-9 to TRBJ1-4; D unclear. V lost 2 bases and J 2 bases, leaving 9 bases between the germline ends. CDR1 and CDR2 from the germline V gene are SEHNR and FQNEAQ (reference sequence). The CDR3 totals 15 residues. The CDR3 region has the DNA TGTGCCAGCAGCTTATCCGGGTTTACTAATGAAAAACTGTTTTTT. Translated, it gives CASSLSGFTNEKLFF.

This clonotype was observed a handful of times. V gene TRBV29-1 combines with J gene TRBJ2-7; D gene ambiguous. V was cut by 5 bases and J by 6 bases, with 14 bases left in between. The CDR3 length is 12 residues. CDR1 SQVTM and CDR2 ANQGSEA come from the germline V gene. The CDR3 sequence is CSVIRGMGEQYF. The DNA for the CDR3 is TGCAGCGTTATTCGTGGGATGGGCGAGCAGTACTTC.

This clonotype was picked up many times. This chain joins TRBV6-5 and TRBJ1-5; 7 bases are a match to TRBD1. The J segment lost 5 bases and the V segment lost 0 bases, leaving 1 base of the junction unmatched. The V gene's germline CDR1 is MNHEY and CDR2 SVGAGI. The CDR3 runs 14 residues. CDR3 in DNA: TGTGCCAGCAGTTACTCCAGGGGGGATCAGCCCCAGCATTTT. As protein: CASSYSRGDQPQHF.

The V and J genes are TRBV5-1 and TRBJ2-3; a possible D gene is TRBD1 (6 bases). V was clipped by 3 bases and J by 3 bases, with 8 bases between them. This CDR3 has 13 amino acids. The germline CDR1 and CDR2 sequences are SGHRS and YFSETQ. The CDR3, as DNA: TGCGCCAGCAGCTCCCAGGGGACAGATACGCAGTATTTT. Protein product: CASSSQGTDTQYF.

This clonotype showed up just a few times. The rearrangement joins TRBV4-2 to TRBJ1-1, with a possible D match to TRBD1 (6 bases). Trimming cost V 3 bases and J 0 bases, with 14 bases left between them. Germline CDR1 and CDR2: LGHNA and YNFKEQ. The CDR3 consists of 16 residues. CDR3 protein: CASSHPPQGMNTEAFF. The DNA of the CDR3 is TGTGCCAGCAGCCACCCCCCCCAGGGGATGAACACTGAAGCTTTCTTT.

A few counts support this clonotype. The chain has TRBV5-1 and TRBJ1-6; D remains unclear. In germline, CDR1 is SGHRS, CDR2 YFSETQ. V was shortened by 5 bases and J by 0 bases, with 12 bases between the two germline ends. CDR3 length: 16 residues. The CDR3 nucleotides are TGCGCCAGCAGGCCTCCAGGTAGCTCCTATAATTCACCCCTCCACTTT. Its translation: CASRPPGSSYNSPLHF. The entire variable domain, with the rest obtained from reference TRBV5-1 and TRBJ1-6, is as follows: KAGVTQTPRYLIKTRGQQVTLSCSPISGHRSVSWYQQTPGQGLQFLFEYFSETQRNKGNFPGRFSGRQFSNSRSEMNVSTLELGDSALYLCASRPPGSSYNSPLHFGNGTRLTVT.

The chain combines TRBV5-1 with TRBJ1-1; TRBD1 matches at 8 bases. The CDR3 runs 14 residues. Losses at the gene ends were 4 bases for V and 1 base for J; bases not matched to a gene: 3. Germline lookup yields CDR1 SGHRS and CDR2 YFSETQ. CDR3 region: CASSRQGPNTEAFF. The CDR3 DNA reads as TGCGCCAGCAGCCGACAGGGGCCGAACACTGAAGCTTTCTTT.

This clonotype was counted a few times. The chain uses TRBV6-5 and TRBJ2-7, with unresolved D. The length of the CDR3 is 14 residues. The V gene's germline CDR1 is MNHEY and CDR2 SVGAGI. Trimming cost V 2 bases and J 4 bases, with 12 bases left between them. CDR3 residues: CASSYGPLTYEQYF. For the CDR3, the DNA is TGTGCCAGCAGTTACGGCCCGCTAACGTACGAGCAGTACTTC.

V gene TRBV5-1 combines with J gene TRBJ1-1; no clear D gene. The ends were cut back, 0 bases at V and 5 bases at J, with 11 bases in the middle. The length of the CDR3 is 14 residues. Germline CDR1 is SGHRS and CDR2 is YFSETQ. The CDR3 DNA sequence: TGCGCCAGCAGCTTGGAAGGCCGAATGACTGAAGCTTTCTTT. It translates to CASSLEGRMTEAFF.